These 8 T cell receptor beta chains share one sample of origin, sequenced in a study of immune evolution from preneoplasia to lung adenocarcinoma. Method: immunoSEQ multiplex PCR; TCRdb's copy keeps in-frame clones and lacks some. The sample has 9,500 to 12,000 clones; roughly 90% are singletons. Material for sequencing was FFPE invasive lung adenocarcinoma tissue. The source of these receptors is a person aged 65-85 years with invasive lung adenocarcinoma.

The chain recombines TRBV5-6 with TRBJ2-2; D is uncertain. Germline V gene sequence: CDR1 SGHDT, CDR2 YYEEEE. This CDR3 has 14 residues. V lost 0 bases and J lost 3, with 6 bases in between. The CDR3 nucleotides read TGTGCCAGCAGCTTGGGTCAATACACCGGGGAGCTGTTTTTT. This sequence encodes CASSLGQYTGELFF.

V usage is TRBV27 and J usage is TRBJ1-2; TRBD1 might be the D (6 bases). The V gene's germline CDR1 is MNHEY and CDR2 SMNVEV (reference sequence). CDR3 size: 11 residues. Between the trimmed V and J ends, which lost 6 bases and 8 bases, there was a span of 10 bases. CDR3 in DNA: TGTGCCAGCAGGACAGGTGGGGGCTACACCTTC. Amino acids: CASRTGGGYTF.

The rearrangement joins TRBV5-4 to TRBJ1-2; 8 nucleotides line up with TRBD1. The CDR3 sequence is 20 residues long. Germline trimming cut 2 bases from V and 0 bases from J; bases unmatched to any gene: 18. Germline-derived CDR1 and CDR2 are SGHNT and YYREEE (reference sequence). CDR3 sequence reads: CASSFPNPTRGTGPNYGYTF. The CDR3 bases are TGTGCCAGCAGCTTTCCCAATCCAACACGGGGGACAGGACCTAACTATGGCTACACCTTC.

The chain carries TRBV18 and TRBJ1-2; TRBD1 matches 7 bases. This CDR3 comprises 15 residues. Trimming at V came to 2 bases and at J to 7 bases, leaving 10 bases not matched to a gene. Germline CDR1 is KGHSH and CDR2 is LQKENI. The CDR3, as DNA: TGTGCCAGCTCACCAGTGACAGGGCAAGGCGCTGGCTACACCTTC. Translation gives CASSPVTGQGAGYTF. The full variable domain, in which reference TRBV18 and TRBJ1-2 provide the parts outside the CDR3, is NAGVMQNPRHLVRRRGQEARLRCSPMKGHSHVYWYRQLPEEGLKFMVYLQKENIIDESGMPKERFSAEFPKEGPSILRIQQVVRGDSAAYFCASSPVTGQGAGYTFGSGTRLTVV.

V is TRBV16 and J is TRBJ1-1; no definite D call. The CDR3 is 15 amino acids. Trimming removed 0 bases at V and 2 bases at J, with 10 bases between. Per germline, CDR1 KGHSY and CDR2 FQNENV. The CDR3 sequence: CASSQSGRPNTEAFF. The CDR3 DNA reads TGTGCCAGCAGCCAATCGGGCAGACCAAACACTGAAGCTTTCTTT.

This clone occurred a few times. The rearrangement uses TRBV28 and TRBJ1-3; a possible D gene is TRBD1 (6 bases). The germline V gene has CDR1 MDHEN and CDR2 SYDVKM. The V gene lost 6 bases and the J gene lost 2 bases, with 14 bases spanning the gap. The CDR3 extends over 15 amino acids. CDR3: CASSSPAGAGNTIYF. In DNA form, the CDR3 reads TGTGCCAGCAGCAGCCCCGCAGGGGCTGGAAACACCATATATTTT.

This clone has only a few counts. The chain is built from TRBV27 and TRBJ1-1; D is possibly TRBD1 (5 bases). CDR1 is MNHEY and CDR2 is SMNVEV in the germline V gene (reference sequence). V was cut by 3 bases and J by 4 bases, with 9 bases left in between. There are 13 residues in the CDR3. The CDR3 region is CASSFTGTTEAFF. For the CDR3, the DNA is TGTGCCAGCAGTTTTACGGGGACCACTGAAGCTTTCTTT.

The chain joins TRBV30 to TRBJ1-5, with D uncertain. This CDR3 has 14 amino acids. Per the germline V gene, CDR1 is GTSNPN and CDR2 is SVGIG (reference sequence). Trimming took off 0 bases at V and 4 bases at J, with 10 bases between the two ends. The CDR3 spells CAWSVPGPNQPQHF. For the CDR3, the DNA is TGTGCCTGGAGTGTACCGGGCCCAAATCAGCCCCAGCATTTT.